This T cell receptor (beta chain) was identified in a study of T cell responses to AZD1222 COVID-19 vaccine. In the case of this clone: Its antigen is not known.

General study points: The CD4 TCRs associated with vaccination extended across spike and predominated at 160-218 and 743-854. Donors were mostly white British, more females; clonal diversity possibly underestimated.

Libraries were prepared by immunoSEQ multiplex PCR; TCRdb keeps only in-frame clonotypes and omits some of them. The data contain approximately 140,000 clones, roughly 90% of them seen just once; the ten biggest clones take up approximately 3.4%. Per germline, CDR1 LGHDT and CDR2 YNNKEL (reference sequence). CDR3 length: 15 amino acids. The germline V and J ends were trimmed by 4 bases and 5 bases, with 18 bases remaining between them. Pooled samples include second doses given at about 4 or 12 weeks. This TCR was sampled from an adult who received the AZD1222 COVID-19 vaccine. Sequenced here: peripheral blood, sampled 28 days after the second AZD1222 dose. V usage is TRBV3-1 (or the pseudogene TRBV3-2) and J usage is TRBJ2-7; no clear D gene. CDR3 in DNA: TGTGCCAGCAGCCTTTCGTTTCCCCGGGTCCACGAGCAGTACTTC. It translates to CASSLSFPRVHEQYF.